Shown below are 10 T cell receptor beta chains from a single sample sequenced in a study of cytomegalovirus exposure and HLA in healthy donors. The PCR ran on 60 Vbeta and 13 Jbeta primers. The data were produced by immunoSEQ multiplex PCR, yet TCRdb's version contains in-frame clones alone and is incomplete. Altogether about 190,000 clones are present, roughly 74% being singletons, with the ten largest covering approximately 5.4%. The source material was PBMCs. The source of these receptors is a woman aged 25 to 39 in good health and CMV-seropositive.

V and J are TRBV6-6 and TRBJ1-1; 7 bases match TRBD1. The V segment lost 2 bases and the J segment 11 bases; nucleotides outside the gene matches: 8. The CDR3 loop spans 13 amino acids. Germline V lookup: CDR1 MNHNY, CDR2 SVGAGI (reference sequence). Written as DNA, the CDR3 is TGTGCCAGCAGTTACCGACAGGGATTGGGTGCTTTCTTT. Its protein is CASSYRQGLGAFF.

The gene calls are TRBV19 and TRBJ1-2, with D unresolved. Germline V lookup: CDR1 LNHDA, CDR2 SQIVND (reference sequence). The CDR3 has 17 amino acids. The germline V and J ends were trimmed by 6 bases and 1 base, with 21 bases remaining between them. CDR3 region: CASRPTWVGSGNYGYTF. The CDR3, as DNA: TGTGCCAGTAGACCCACCTGGGTAGGGAGCGGTAACTATGGCTACACCTTC.

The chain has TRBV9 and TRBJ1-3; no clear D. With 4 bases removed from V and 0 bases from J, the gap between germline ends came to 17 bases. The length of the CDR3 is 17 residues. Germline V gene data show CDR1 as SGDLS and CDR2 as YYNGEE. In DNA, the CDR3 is TGTGCCAGCAGCCCCAGAAGGTCCGAGGTCTCTGGAAACACCATATATTTT. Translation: CASSPRRSEVSGNTIYF.

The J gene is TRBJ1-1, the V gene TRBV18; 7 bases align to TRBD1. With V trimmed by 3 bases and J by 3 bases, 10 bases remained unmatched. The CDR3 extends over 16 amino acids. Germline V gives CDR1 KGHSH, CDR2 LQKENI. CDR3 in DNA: TGTGCCAGCTCACCGTCGACTAACAGGGGTGACACTGAAGCTTTCTTT. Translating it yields CASSPSTNRGDTEAFF.

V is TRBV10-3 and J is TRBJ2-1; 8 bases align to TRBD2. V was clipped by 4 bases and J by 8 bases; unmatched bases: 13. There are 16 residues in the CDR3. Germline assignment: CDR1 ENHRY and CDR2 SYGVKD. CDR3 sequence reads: CAISGPAGTRIYEQFF. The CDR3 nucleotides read TGTGCCATCAGTGGCCCCGCCGGGACTAGGATTTATGAGCAGTTCTTC.

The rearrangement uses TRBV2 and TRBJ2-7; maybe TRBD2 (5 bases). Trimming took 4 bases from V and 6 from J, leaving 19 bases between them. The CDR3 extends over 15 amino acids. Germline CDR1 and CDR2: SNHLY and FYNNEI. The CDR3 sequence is CASSVDRQLGLEQYF. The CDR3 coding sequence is TGTGCCAGCAGTGTCGATAGGCAACTAGGGCTCGAGCAGTACTTC. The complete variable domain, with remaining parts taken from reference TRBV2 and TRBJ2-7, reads EPEVTQTPSHQVTQMGQEVILRCVPISNHLYFYWYRQILGQKVEFLVSFYNNEISEKSEIFDDQFSVERPDGSNFTLKIRSTKLEDSAMYFCASSVDRQLGLEQYFGPGTRLTVT.

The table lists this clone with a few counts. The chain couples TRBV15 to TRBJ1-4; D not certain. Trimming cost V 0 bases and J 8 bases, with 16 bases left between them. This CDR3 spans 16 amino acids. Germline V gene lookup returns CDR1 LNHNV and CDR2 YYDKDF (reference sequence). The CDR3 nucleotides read TGTGCCACCAGCAGAGACACCCCGGAAAGAGGAGAAAAACTGTTTTTT. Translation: CATSRDTPERGEKLFF.

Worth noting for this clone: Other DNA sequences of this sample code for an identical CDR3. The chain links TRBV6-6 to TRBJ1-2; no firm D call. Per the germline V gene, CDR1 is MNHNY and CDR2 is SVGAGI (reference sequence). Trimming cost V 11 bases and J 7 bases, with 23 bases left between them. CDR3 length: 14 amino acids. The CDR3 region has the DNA TGTGCCGGTAGACCGGACTCCCAAGACTCTGGCTACACCTTC. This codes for CAGRPDSQDSGYTF.

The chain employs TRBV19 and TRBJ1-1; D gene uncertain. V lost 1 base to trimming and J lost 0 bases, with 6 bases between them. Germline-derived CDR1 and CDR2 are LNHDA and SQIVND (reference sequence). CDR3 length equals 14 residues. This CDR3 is CASSIGLLNTEAFF. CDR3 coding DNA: TGTGCCAGTAGTATAGGACTGCTGAACACTGAAGCTTTCTTT.

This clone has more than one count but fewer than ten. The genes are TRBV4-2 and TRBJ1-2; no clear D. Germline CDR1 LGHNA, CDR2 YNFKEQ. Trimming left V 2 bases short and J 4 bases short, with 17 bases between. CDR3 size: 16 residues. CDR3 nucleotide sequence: TGTGCCAGCAGCCAAAGGTACAAGGAGTCGACCTATGGCTACACCTTC. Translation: CASSQRYKESTYGYTF.